The TCR beta chain described here comes from a study of Ad26.COV2.S vaccination and SARS-CoV-2 variants. Across the whole study: Recipients of Ad26.COV2.S got it intramuscularly, once or twice 56 days apart.

The method was immunoSEQ multiplex PCR; TCRdb's version includes in-frame clones alone and lacks a portion of them. The data show about 680,000 clones, about 90% seen once. Specified treatment: over 15 received Ad26.COV2.S at low or high dose, single or two shots; about 5 received placebo; per-sample allocation not given. Specimen acquisition occurred on day 63 following the initial vaccine or placebo injection. A Boston donor was an adult aged 18-55 years. CDR3 length: 13 amino acids. V gave up 4 bases and J gave up 0 bases, with 7 bases separating them. Germline V CDR1 and CDR2: SGHAT, FQNNGV. This sequence originates from a person aged 18-65 years who received the Ad26.COV2.S COVID-19 vaccine or a placebo. Material: peripheral blood, obtained in a trial of Ad26.COV2.S vaccine versus placebo. J is TRBJ2-7 and V is TRBV11-2; D is uncertain. CDR3 sequence reads: CASSSWSSYEQYF. CDR3 DNA: TGTGCCAGCAGCTCATGGAGCTCCTACGAGCAGTACTTC. Filled out from reference TRBV11-2 and TRBJ2-7, the complete variable domain reads EAGVAQSPRYKIIEKRQSVAFWCNPISGHATLYWYQQILGQGPKLLIQFQNNGVVDDSQLPKDRFSAERLKGVDSTLKIQPAKLEDSAVYLCASSSWSSYEQYFGPGTRLTVT.